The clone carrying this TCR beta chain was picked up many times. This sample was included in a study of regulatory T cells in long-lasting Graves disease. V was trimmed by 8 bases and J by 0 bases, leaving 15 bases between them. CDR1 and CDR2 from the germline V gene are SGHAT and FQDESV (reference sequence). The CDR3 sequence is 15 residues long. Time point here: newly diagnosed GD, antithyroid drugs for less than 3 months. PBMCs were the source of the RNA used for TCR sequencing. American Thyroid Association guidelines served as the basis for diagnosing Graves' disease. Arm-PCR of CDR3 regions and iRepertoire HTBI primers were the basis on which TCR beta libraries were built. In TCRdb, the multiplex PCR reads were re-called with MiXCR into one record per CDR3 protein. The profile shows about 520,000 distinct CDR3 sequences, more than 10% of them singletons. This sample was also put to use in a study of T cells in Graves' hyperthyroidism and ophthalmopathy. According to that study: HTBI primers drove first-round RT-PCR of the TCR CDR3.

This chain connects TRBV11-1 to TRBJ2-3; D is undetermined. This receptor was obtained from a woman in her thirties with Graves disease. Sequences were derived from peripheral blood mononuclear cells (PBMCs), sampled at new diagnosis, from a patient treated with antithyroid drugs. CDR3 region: CASCRDPSSTDTQYF. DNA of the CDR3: TGTGCCAGCTGCCGAGACCCGTCAAGCACAGATACGCAGTATTTT.